A single sample gave rise to the 32 T cell receptor beta chains below, sequenced in a study of human T cells and chemical hapten exposure. Regarding time point: patch test 1, 2 weeks after DPC sensitization. Treatment specified: therapeutic diphenylcyclopropenone sensitization with weekly scalp DPC. MiXCR was run by TCRdb on the RACE reads, yielding one entry per CDR3 protein. This table has 150,000 to 200,000 distinct CDR3 sequences, about 14% appearing once. The source material was whole blood, sampled in connection with sensitization to the hapten diphenylcyclopropenone (DPC). The source of these receptors is a woman between 25 and 40 years old with alopecia areata. Some clones in this sample may be carry-over from other donors' samples.

The chain uses TRBV7-9 and TRBJ2-2; a weak D match, TRBD1 (6 bases). Germline CDR1 is SEHNR and CDR2 is FQNEAQ (reference sequence). This CDR3 has 16 residues. With 3 bases removed from V and 1 base from J, the gap between germline ends came to 12 bases. As DNA, the CDR3 is TGTGCCAGCAGCTTGGGGACGGGACAGAACACCGGGGAGCTGTTTTTT. Its translation is CASSLGTGQNTGELFF.

This clonotype was detected only a few times. The gene calls are TRBV7-2 and TRBJ1-1, with D perhaps TRBD1 (6 bases). Trimming cost V 3 bases and J 1 base, with 9 bases left between them. This CDR3 region has 14 residues. Germline CDR1 and CDR2: SGHTA and FQGNSA. This chain's CDR3 is CASSLTGQNTEAFF. CDR3 DNA: TGTGCCAGCAGCTTGACAGGCCAGAACACTGAAGCTTTCTTT.

In its sample, this clonotype was seen many times. V is TRBV18 and J is TRBJ1-1; D might be TRBD1 (5 bases). Per germline, CDR1 KGHSH and CDR2 LQKENI. The CDR3 spans 13 residues. Trimming took off 3 bases at V and 4 bases at J, with 9 bases between the two ends. The CDR3 sequence is CASSPGDGTEAFF. CDR3 bases: TGTGCCAGCTCACCGGGGGACGGCACTGAAGCTTTCTTT.

This clonotype has just a few counts. V and J are TRBV29-1 and TRBJ2-4; TRBD1 might be the D (5 bases). V lost 4 bases and J 0 bases, leaving 16 bases between the germline ends. The CDR3 is made up of 16 amino acids. Per the germline V gene, CDR1 is SQVTM and CDR2 is ANQGSEA. CDR3 in DNA: TGCAGCGTTGGGTTTGGGGCGGTGGCAGCCAAAAACATTCAGTACTTC. It is translated as CSVGFGAVAAKNIQYF.

In this sample, this clonotype turned up many times. The V call is TRBV30, the J call TRBJ1-6, with D possibly TRBD1 on 6 matching bases. This CDR3 region has 16 residues. Germline V gene sequence: CDR1 GTSNPN, CDR2 SVGIG (reference sequence). V was clipped by 0 bases and J by 5 bases, with 14 bases between them. For the CDR3, the DNA is TGTGCCTGGAGTGTACTTGGGGGGCGAGATAATTCACCCCTCCACTTT. Residues: CAWSVLGGRDNSPLHF.

This clonotype was counted only a few times. CDR3 protein: CASSQSGSFYEQYF. The CDR3 DNA follows: TGCGCCAGCAGCCAAAGCGGGAGTTTCTACGAGCAGTACTTC. This sequence joins TRBV4-3 and TRBJ2-7; TRBD2 matches 8 bases. The CDR3 is 14 residues long. Germline values: CDR1 LGHNA, CDR2 YSLEER. J gave up 3 bases and V 2 bases, and 3 bases lay outside the gene matches.

The J gene is TRBJ1-2, the V gene TRBV4-2, with 7 bases lining up with TRBD1. The trim removed 0 bases at V and 6 bases at J, leaving 10 bases unmatched. Looked up from germline, CDR1 is LGHNA and CDR2 is YNFKEQ. CDR3 length: 16 residues. This chain's CDR3 is CASSQERVGQGDGYTF. The CDR3 coding sequence is TGTGCCAGCAGCCAAGAAAGGGTAGGGCAGGGGGATGGCTACACCTTC.

The V gene is TRBV4-3, the J gene TRBJ2-1; 8 positions agree with TRBD1. The CDR3 runs to 16 residues. The trim removed 4 bases at V and 5 bases at J, leaving 10 bases unmatched. The germline CDR1 and CDR2 sequences are LGHNA and YSLEER. As DNA, the CDR3 is TGCGCCAGCAGCCGGATCGGACAGGGACTCGACAATGAGCAGTTCTTC. Encoded protein: CASSRIGQGLDNEQFF.

The chain recombines TRBV7-2 with TRBJ1-5, with D unclear. From germline, CDR1 is SGHTA and CDR2 FQGNSA. The CDR3 is 14 amino acids. V dropped 5 bases and J dropped 10 bases, with 18 bases sitting between them. The CDR3 spells CASSRALRNLPQHF. The CDR3 nucleotides are TGTGCCAGCAGCCGGGCCCTTAGAAACCTACCCCAGCATTTT.

CDR3 nucleotides: TGTGCCAGCAGCGTGGGGCAGGTTGTCACAGATACGCAGTATTTT. Translation: CASSVGQVVTDTQYF. The chain uses TRBV9 and TRBJ2-3, with TRBD1 as a possible D gene (5 bases). With 2 bases removed from V and 2 bases from J, the gap between germline ends came to 12 bases. The CDR3 is made up of 15 amino acids. Per germline, CDR1 SGDLS and CDR2 YYNGEE.

This clonotype has more than one count but fewer than ten. V usage is TRBV30 and J usage is TRBJ2-3; 10 bases fit TRBD2. CDR3 length: 15 residues. V lost 5 bases, J lost 2 bases, and 7 bases stayed unmatched. Germline V gene lookup returns CDR1 GTSNPN and CDR2 SVGIG (reference sequence). CDR3 nucleotide sequence: TGTGCCTGGTCCCCCCTAGCGGGGGCCACAGATACGCAGTATTTT. Encoded protein: CAWSPLAGATDTQYF.

This clonotype appeared a few times. This rearrangement joins TRBV18 to TRBJ1-4; D is unresolved. CDR3 length equals 13 residues. Trimming took off 3 bases at V and 6 bases at J, with 8 bases between the two ends. Per the germline V gene, CDR1 is KGHSH and CDR2 is LQKENI. CDR3 in amino acids: CASSPFVDEKLFF. The CDR3 nucleotides are TGTGCCAGCTCACCCTTCGTTGATGAAAAACTGTTTTTT.

This clonotype has only a few counts. V is TRBV20-1 and J is TRBJ1-4; 7 nucleotides agree with TRBD1. Trimming took 3 bases from V and 5 from J; bases not matched to a gene: 6. The germline CDR1 and CDR2 sequences are DFQATT and SNEGSKA (reference sequence). This CDR3 spans 14 amino acids. In nucleotides, the CDR3 is TGCAGTGCTAGGAGACAGGGCCTGAATGAAAAACTGTTTTTT. Translation: CSARRQGLNEKLFF.

This clonotype appeared a few times. The gene calls are TRBV7-8 and TRBJ2-5; D not certain. The germline V gene has CDR1 SGHVS and CDR2 FQNEAQ. The CDR3 contains 13 residues. Trimming removed 1 base at V and 9 bases at J, with 12 bases between. The CDR3 nucleotides are TGTGCCAGCAGCTTAGTGGAAAGGCCACCCCAGTACTTC. Translation gives CASSLVERPPQYF.

This clonotype turned up a few times. The rearrangement uses TRBV19 and TRBJ1-2; D is perhaps TRBD1 (5 bases). V lost 3 bases and J 7 bases, leaving 12 bases between the germline ends. The length of the CDR3 is 13 residues. Germline V gene lookup returns CDR1 LNHDA and CDR2 SQIVND (reference sequence). The CDR3 bases are TGTGCCAGTAGTATCTCCAGGGTTGTTGGCTACACCTTC. This codes for CASSISRVVGYTF. The variable domain in full, with the rest retrieved from reference TRBV19 and TRBJ1-2, is DGGITQSPKYLFRKEGQNVTLSCEQNLNHDAMYWYRQDPGQGLRLIYYSQIVNDFQKGDIAEGYSVSREKKESFPLTVTSAQKNPTAFYLCASSISRVVGYTFGSGTRLTVV.

J is TRBJ2-1 and V is TRBV7-6; D might be TRBD1 or TRBD2, each matching 6 bases. The V end was cut by 1 base, the J end by 6 bases, with 10 bases between. The CDR3 consists of 14 residues. Germline V lookup: CDR1 SGHVS, CDR2 FNYEAQ. The CDR3 reads CASSLGEGGNEQFF. The CDR3 nucleotides are TGTGCCAGCAGCTTAGGAGAGGGGGGCAATGAGCAGTTCTTC.

This rearrangement joins TRBV18 to TRBJ2-1, with TRBD2 matching 8 bases. With V trimmed by 0 bases and J by 1 base, 11 bases remained unmatched. CDR3 length: 19 amino acids. Per germline, CDR1 KGHSH and CDR2 LQKENI. The CDR3 DNA follows: TGTGCCAGCTCACCACCCTCACGGGAGGGCCGCGATTCCTACAATGAGCAGTTCTTC. As protein: CASSPPSREGRDSYNEQFF. Supplemented by reference TRBV18 and TRBJ2-1, the full variable domain reads NAGVMQNPRHLVRRRGQEARLRCSPMKGHSHVYWYRQLPEEGLKFMVYLQKENIIDESGMPKERFSAEFPKEGPSILRIQQVVRGDSAAYFCASSPPSREGRDSYNEQFFGPGTRLTVL.

The chain combines TRBV10-3 with TRBJ2-3, with TRBD2 identical over 8 bases. This CDR3 spans 14 amino acids. V was pared by 9 bases and J by 0 bases, with 5 bases of the junction left unmatched. Germline V gene sequence: CDR1 ENHRY, CDR2 SYGVKD. The CDR3 DNA follows: TGTGCCATGAGCGGGGGCCCTAGCACAGATACGCAGTATTTT. Translated, it gives CAMSGGPSTDTQYF.

This clonotype was counted between two and nine times. The chain couples TRBV2 to TRBJ1-5, with D tentatively TRBD1 (5 bases). The CDR3 runs to 12 residues. Germline CDR1 is SNHLY and CDR2 is FYNNEI. With 9 bases removed from V and 6 bases from J, the gap between germline ends came to 12 bases. In nucleotides, the CDR3 is TGTGCCAGTGGCTCGGGGGTTCAGCCCCAGCATTTT. It encodes CASGSGVQPQHF. Variable domain in full (rest from reference TRBV2 and TRBJ1-5): EPEVTQTPSHQVTQMGQEVILRCVPISNHLYFYWYRQILGQKVEFLVSFYNNEISEKSEIFDDQFSVERPDGSNFTLKIRSTKLEDSAMYFCASGSGVQPQHFGDGTRLSIL.

This clonotype was counted ten times or more. The chain has TRBV7-8 and TRBJ2-1; TRBD2 aligns across 7 bases. The CDR3 spans 17 residues. Germline V CDR1 and CDR2: SGHVS, FQNEAQ. V trimming: 2 bases; J trimming: 0 bases; junction bases outside the gene matches: 7. CDR3 sequence reads: CASSLKSRESSYNEQFF. DNA for the CDR3: TGTGCCAGCAGCTTAAAATCGCGGGAGAGCTCCTACAATGAGCAGTTCTTC.

At least ten counts were recorded for this clonotype. For the CDR3, the DNA is TGTGCCAGCAGTTCCCAGGGATATGGCTACACCTTC. It encodes CASSSQGYGYTF. The chain links TRBV12-3 or TRBV12-4 to TRBJ1-2, with D possibly TRBD1 on 5 matching bases. The CDR3 consists of 12 residues. V gave up 4 bases and J gave up 5 bases, with 8 bases separating them.

This clonotype was recorded a few times. The rearrangement uses TRBV28 and TRBJ2-7, with D perhaps given as TRBD1 or TRBD2 (6 bases each). The CDR3 has 15 residues. CDR1 and CDR2 from the germline V gene are MDHEN and SYDVKM. V was cut by 4 bases and J by 5 bases, with 18 bases left in between. The CDR3 DNA reads as TGTGCCAGCAGTTCCTCGTGGGGGGCGGTCGACGAGCAGTACTTC. It codes for CASSSSWGAVDEQYF.

This clonotype occurred a few times. The chain uses TRBV3-1 and TRBJ1-2; D may be TRBD1 (5 bases). V was shortened by 0 bases and J by 8 bases, with 13 bases between the two germline ends. This CDR3 contains 14 residues. Germline V gene data show CDR1 as LGHDT and CDR2 as YNNKEL (reference sequence). The CDR3 spells CASSQESGWEGYTF. The CDR3 DNA is TGTGCCAGCAGCCAAGAATCAGGGTGGGAAGGCTACACCTTC.

This clonotype came up many times. This rearrangement joins TRBV29-1 to TRBJ1-2; 12 positions match TRBD1. CDR1 SQVTM and CDR2 ANQGSEA come from the germline V gene. Trimming at V came to 6 bases and at J to 4 bases, leaving 3 bases not matched to a gene. The CDR3 contains 13 residues. The CDR3 region has the DNA TGCAGCGTGGGGGACAGGGGGCTCTATGGCTACACCTTC. This translates into CSVGDRGLYGYTF.

This clonotype has just a few counts. V is TRBV5-1 and J is TRBJ1-4; maybe TRBD1 (5 bases). The ends were cut back, 2 bases at V and 8 bases at J, with 13 bases in the middle. Germline CDR1 is SGHRS and CDR2 is YFSETQ. CDR3 size: 14 residues. The chain's CDR3 is CASSFGDSREKLFF. The CDR3 DNA is TGCGCCAGCAGCTTTGGAGACAGTAGAGAAAAACTGTTTTTT.

This clonotype came up many times. The chain recombines TRBV20-1 with TRBJ1-5; D is ambiguous. This CDR3 is 13 amino acids long. The V end lost 4 bases, the J end lost 7 bases, and 14 bases lay between the germline ends. Germline assignment: CDR1 DFQATT and CDR2 SNEGSKA (reference sequence). Here the CDR3 DNA reads TGCAGTGCTACTCCGCAGCGGGGACAGCCCCAGCATTTT. Translating gives CSATPQRGQPQHF.

This clonotype was detected only a few times. The chain has TRBV6-2 or TRBV6-3 and TRBJ2-1; possibly TRBD1 or TRBD2 for D (5 bases each). The CDR3 consists of 15 residues. Germline V gene sequence: CDR1 MNHEY, CDR2 SVGEGT. Trimming removed 2 bases from V and 6 bases from J, with 14 bases in between. The CDR3 coding sequence is TGTGCCAGCAGTTACCGGGGCCCGCAAGGCAATGAGCAGTTCTTC. It is translated as CASSYRGPQGNEQFF.

The genes are TRBV11-2 and TRBJ2-3; 12 positions match TRBD2. Per the germline V gene, CDR1 is SGHAT and CDR2 is FQNNGV. J lost 0 bases, V lost 5 bases, and 9 bases had no gene match. The CDR3 is 18 residues long. The CDR3 coding sequence is TGTGCCAGCAGCCCGCGACTAGCGGGAGAGTCTAGCACAGATACGCAGTATTTT. Translating it yields CASSPRLAGESSTDTQYF.

V gene TRBV28 combines with J gene TRBJ2-3; 10 nucleotides agree with TRBD2. Trimming at V came to 5 bases and at J to 1 base, leaving 3 bases not matched to a gene. This CDR3 is 15 amino acids long. Germline values: CDR1 MDHEN, CDR2 SYDVKM. CDR3 DNA: TGTGCCAGCAGTAAGCGGGGGGGTGGCACAGATACGCAGTATTTT. It yields the protein CASSKRGGGTDTQYF.

Concerning this clonotype: The junction departs from the called germline gene at one end, perhaps through a read error. The chain recombines TRBV6-6 with TRBJ2-3; D not resolved. The CDR3 contains 11 residues. Germline V lookup: CDR1 MNHNY, CDR2 SVGAGI (reference sequence). The CDR3 sequence: CASKATDTRYF. CDR3 DNA: TGTGCCAGCAAAGCCACAGATACGCGGTATTTT.

This clonotype was seen repeatedly, ten times or more. This chain uses TRBV11-3 with TRBJ2-1; unclear D gene. There are 11 residues in the CDR3. CDR1 is SGHNT, CDR2 YENEEA, per germline. V dropped 0 bases and J dropped 9 bases, with 3 bases sitting between them. CDR3 nucleotides: TGTGCCAGCAGCTTAGAGGGTGAGCAGTTCTTC. It yields the protein CASSLEGEQFF.

This clonotype has only a few counts. The rearrangement uses TRBV10-3 and TRBJ2-7, with TRBD1 matching 11 bases. Germline V CDR1 and CDR2: ENHRY, SYGVKD. The CDR3 loop spans 15 amino acids. The ends lost 6 bases at V and 6 bases at J; junction bases unmatched: 10. The CDR3 loop reads CAISPSGTGGREQYF. CDR3 in DNA: TGTGCCATCAGCCCCTCCGGGACAGGGGGGCGCGAGCAGTACTTC.